A single count supports the clone carrying this TCR beta chain. The data were taken from a study of OX40 agonist ivuxolimab in advanced cancers. Study information: Partial responses were achieved by three patients: one hepatocellular carcinoma, two cutaneous melanoma.

Anyone with autoimmune disease history or systemic immunosuppression was excluded. The ends were cut back, 6 bases at V and 6 bases at J, with 19 bases in the middle. CDR3 size: 15 residues. From germline, CDR1 is SGDLS and CDR2 YYNGEE. The protocol was immunoSEQ multiplex PCR, while the TCRdb copy is restricted to in-frame clones and leaves out a portion. Here the sample spans 45,000 to 60,000 clones, around four fifths being singletons. The gene calls are TRBV9 and TRBJ1-5; no reliable D call. This sequence originates from an adult with an advanced solid tumor such as melanoma, head and neck, liver or kidney cancer. The specimen was CD4+ or CD8+ T cells sorted from blood, collected in a trial of the OX40 agonist ivuxolimab. CDR3 nucleotides: TGTGCCAGCAACAAGGACGGGAGTTCTCTTCAGCCCCAGCATTTT. Protein product: CASNKDGSSLQPQHF.